The 30 T cell receptor beta chains listed next were all sequenced from one sample in a study of blood T cells in healthy people across ages. The authors ran a second PCR of roughly 7 to 11 cycles using a sample-barcoded 5' primer and a J-beta primer mix. TCRdb used MiXCR to reprocess the 5' RACE reads, holding one entry per CDR3 protein. The repertoire holds about 800,000 distinct CDR3 sequences, with about three fifths as singletons. Sequenced material: blood. The receptor source for this set is a man between 25 and 39 years old in good health.

This clonotype was found a few times. This sequence joins TRBV6-2 or TRBV6-3 and TRBJ1-1; 12 nucleotides align to TRBD1. CDR3 length: 20 amino acids. The V gene's germline CDR1 is MNHEY and CDR2 SVGEGT. Germline trimming cut 1 base from V and 0 bases from J; bases unmatched to any gene: 12. The CDR3 nucleotides read TGTGCCAGCAGTTACTATCCGGGACAGGGGGCGCCTAACATGAACACTGAAGCTTTCTTT. Encoded protein: CASSYYPGQGAPNMNTEAFF.

This chain connects TRBV5-1 to TRBJ2-1, with D tentatively TRBD1 (6 bases). This CDR3 spans 17 amino acids. V lost 7 bases and J 2 bases, leaving 22 bases between the germline ends. Germline lookup yields CDR1 SGHRS and CDR2 YFSETQ. CDR3 loop: CASRKTGTSPTYNEQFF. CDR3 sequence (DNA): TGCGCCAGCCGAAAAACAGGGACAAGCCCAACCTACAATGAGCAGTTCTTC.

There are a few counts of this clonotype. The V and J genes are TRBV20-1 and TRBJ2-5; a possible D gene is TRBD2 (7 bases). With the DNA end fitting TRBJ2-7 better, the J assignment may be wrong. The CDR3 is made up of 18 amino acids. CDR1 is DFQATT and CDR2 is SNEGSKA in the germline V gene (reference sequence). CDR3 region: CSARPPRGGVQVVGEQYF. CDR3 DNA: TGCAGTGCTAGACCTCCCAGGGGAGGGGTTCAAGTCGTGGGCGAGCAGTACTTC.

The CDR3 nucleotides are TGCAGTGCTCCACCCGGGGGACACCGAGGGGAGACCCAGTACTTC. It encodes CSAPPGGHRGETQYF. The chain is built from TRBV20-1 and TRBJ2-5; perhaps D is TRBD1 or TRBD2 (6 bases each). Between the trimmed V and J ends, which lost 5 bases and 5 bases, there was a span of 21 bases. The CDR3 runs to 15 residues. CDR1 and CDR2 from the germline V gene are DFQATT and SNEGSKA (reference sequence).

There are a few counts of this clonotype. The chain combines TRBV6-5 with TRBJ2-7; D not resolved. Germline V gene lookup returns CDR1 MNHEY and CDR2 SVGAGI. V was cut by 0 bases and J by 7 bases, with 13 bases left in between. The CDR3 spans 14 residues. CDR3: CASSYSIPLNEQYF. CDR3 nucleotides: TGTGCCAGCAGTTACTCCATTCCCCTAAATGAGCAGTACTTC.

The genes are TRBV6-6 and TRBJ2-3; D gene uncertain. Germline V gene lookup returns CDR1 MNHNY and CDR2 SVGAGI (reference sequence). This CDR3 contains 14 residues. V lost 9 bases to trimming and J lost 1 base, with 14 bases between them. CDR3 nucleotides: TGTGCCAGTGCCGACTTACCGGGCACAGATACGCAGTATTTT. This gives the protein CASADLPGTDTQYF.

The chain joins TRBV12-3 or TRBV12-4 to TRBJ1-1; the D is unclear. CDR3 length equals 13 residues. V was trimmed by 6 bases and J by 5 bases, leaving 13 bases between them. This chain's CDR3 is CASRGYMDTEAFF. The CDR3 nucleotides read TGTGCCAGCAGGGGGTATATGGATACTGAAGCTTTCTTT.

This chain uses TRBV6-1 with TRBJ2-5, with 8 bases lining up with TRBD1. After removal of 2 bases from V and 4 bases from J, the junction contained 6 bases not matched to a gene. The CDR3 runs to 15 residues. Germline loops: CDR1 MNHNS, CDR2 SASEGT. The CDR3: CASSETQGAGETQYF. The CDR3 coding sequence is TGTGCCAGCAGTGAAACCCAGGGGGCAGGAGAGACCCAGTACTTC.

This sequence joins TRBV25-1 and TRBJ2-7; TRBD1 might be the D (6 bases). The V gene lost 1 base and the J gene lost 9 bases, with 13 bases spanning the gap. The CDR3 has 13 amino acids. Per germline, CDR1 MGHDK and CDR2 SYGVNS. CDR3 nucleotides: TGTGCCAGCAGTGAATCGGGCAGGGGTGGGCAGTACTTC. This codes for CASSESGRGGQYF.

The rearrangement uses TRBV9 and TRBJ1-1; 10 nucleotides line up with TRBD1. Losses at the gene ends were 2 bases for V and 5 bases for J; bases not matched to a gene: 3. The CDR3 contains 14 residues. Germline-derived CDR1 and CDR2 are SGDLS and YYNGEE. The CDR3 DNA reads as TGTGCCAGCAGCGTGGGGGGACAGGGGACTGAAGCTTTCTTT. The encoded protein is CASSVGGQGTEAFF.

The chain combines TRBV28 with TRBJ2-5, with TRBD2 identical over 8 bases. This CDR3 comprises 16 residues. V shed 4 bases and J 2 bases; nucleotides not matched to a gene: 9. Germline lookup yields CDR1 MDHEN and CDR2 SYDVKM. The CDR3 here is CASSSGAGVGQETQYF. The CDR3 coding sequence is TGTGCCAGCAGTTCCGGAGCGGGAGTGGGGCAAGAGACCCAGTACTTC.

This chain uses TRBV20-1 with TRBJ2-5; 7 positions match TRBD1. Looked up from germline, CDR1 is DFQATT and CDR2 is SNEGSKA (reference sequence). The CDR3 length is 14 residues. The trim removed 6 bases at V and 1 base at J, leaving 8 bases unmatched. CDR3 bases: TGCAGTGCCGACAGGGATGAGGGCCAAGAGACCCAGTACTTC. As protein: CSADRDEGQETQYF.

At least ten counts were recorded for this clonotype. This sequence joins TRBV4-3 and TRBJ1-1; no clear D. Germline CDR1 LGHNA, CDR2 YSLEER. V lost 0 bases to trimming and J lost 8 bases, with 16 bases between them. The CDR3 is 15 amino acids. CDR3 bases: TGCGCCAGCAGCCAAGACCACCGGTGGGAAACCGAAGCTTTCTTT. Its protein product is CASSQDHRWETEAFF.

The gene calls are TRBV12-3 or TRBV12-4 and TRBJ2-4; 7 nucleotides agree with TRBD1. The DNA end lines up better with TRBJ2-5; the J call may be wrong. This CDR3 has 13 residues. CDR3 nucleotides: TGTGCCAGCAGGACTACAGGGGTCGAGACCCAGTACTTC. Translation: CASRTTGVETQYF.

The gene calls are TRBV6-2 or TRBV6-3 and TRBJ2-7, with D uncertain. With the DNA end fitting TRBJ2-5 better, the J assignment may be wrong. Germline lookup yields CDR1 MNHEY and CDR2 SVGEGT. The CDR3 length is 15 residues. In DNA, the CDR3 is TGTGCCAGCAGTTACTCGAGAGCTTCGACGGAGACCCAGTACTTC. It encodes CASSYSRASTETQYF.

This clonotype was seen a few times. V gene TRBV27 combines with J gene TRBJ2-1, with a weak D call TRBD1 (5 bases). The last part of the DNA fits TRBJ2-7 better; the J call may be wrong. Germline V CDR1 and CDR2: MNHEY, SMNVEV (reference sequence). This CDR3 region has 15 residues. CDR3 loop: CASSPGRTPSYEQYF. DNA of the CDR3: TGTGCCAGCAGTCCTGGTAGGACACCCTCCTACGAGCAGTACTTC.

As regards this clonotype: One junction end disagrees with the germline gene, perhaps due to a read error. This rearrangement joins TRBV7-9 to TRBJ2-1; D call uncertain. The germline V gene encodes CDR1 SEHNR and CDR2 FQNEAQ (reference sequence). The CDR3 runs to 16 residues. CDR3 residues: CANSLASAEPYNEQFF. The CDR3 DNA reads TGTGCCAACAGCTTAGCAAGTGCCGAGCCCTACAATGAGCAGTTCTTC.

The chain couples TRBV12-3 or TRBV12-4 to TRBJ2-1, with 14 bases matching TRBD2. The CDR3 runs 17 residues. Trimming removed 6 bases from V and 2 bases from J; junction bases left unmatched: 6. CDR3 sequence reads: CASRTRLAGGTYNEQFF. CDR3 nucleotide sequence: TGTGCCAGCAGAACCAGACTAGCGGGAGGGACCTACAATGAGCAGTTCTTC.

This clonotype was detected a few times. The V and J genes are TRBV20-1 and TRBJ1-1; 9 bases are shared with TRBD1. V shed 6 bases and J 10 bases; nucleotides not matched to a gene: 24. Germline loops: CDR1 DFQATT, CDR2 SNEGSKA (reference sequence). This CDR3 region has 17 residues. This CDR3 reads CSAPPGGQGTSISRAFF. The DNA of the CDR3 is TGCAGTGCCCCCCCGGGGGGACAGGGTACTAGCATTTCACGAGCTTTCTTT.

This clonotype was found a few times. The chain joins TRBV7-2 to TRBJ2-4, with D hard to call. The DNA end is a closer match to TRBJ2-7, so the J assignment may be wrong. The germline V gene encodes CDR1 SGHTA and CDR2 FQGNSA. The length of the CDR3 is 12 residues. The CDR3 DNA reads TGTGCCAGCAGCTCCCGGCGTGACGAGCAGTACTTC. Its translation is CASSSRRDEQYF.

The V call is TRBV12-5, the J call TRBJ2-7; D is undetermined. Germline lookup yields CDR1 LGHNT and CDR2 FRNRAP. This CDR3 is 12 amino acids long. Trimming stripped 6 bases from V and 7 bases from J, with 13 bases between. The CDR3 protein is CASGHPVWEQYF. Here the CDR3 DNA reads TGTGCTAGTGGCCACCCCGTTTGGGAGCAGTACTTC.

This clonotype was seen only a few times. The chain recombines TRBV20-1 with TRBJ2-7; D not certain. Germline CDR1 and CDR2: DFQATT and SNEGSKA (reference sequence). Trimming took 5 bases from V and 1 from J, leaving 9 bases between them. This CDR3 comprises 12 residues. The DNA for the CDR3 is TGCAGTGCTGCGTCGGATTCCTACGAGCAGTACTTC. Amino acid sequence: CSAASDSYEQYF.

This chain connects TRBV27 to TRBJ2-6; no reliable D call. This CDR3 is built from 13 residues. V was clipped by 3 bases and J by 3 bases, with 3 bases between them. The V gene's germline CDR1 is MNHEY and CDR2 SMNVEV (reference sequence). The CDR3 DNA sequence: TGTGCCAGCAGTTTCTATGGGGCCAACGTCCTGACTTTC. Protein product: CASSFYGANVLTF. The variable domain in full, completed from reference TRBV27 and TRBJ2-6, reads EAQVTQNPRYLITVTGKKLTVTCSQNMNHEYMSWYRQDPGLGLRQIYYSMNVEVTDKGDVPEGYKVSRKEKRNFPLILESPSPNQTSLYFCASSFYGANVLTFGAGSRLTVL.

This clonotype was seen more than once but under ten times. V and J are TRBV20-1 and TRBJ2-4; D uncertain. The end of the DNA aligns better with TRBJ2-5, so the J call may be wrong. This CDR3 region has 14 residues. Germline CDR1 and CDR2: DFQATT and SNEGSKA (reference sequence). The CDR3 DNA sequence: TGCAGTGCTAGATCCGGGCAGCCGACCACGACCCAGTACTTC. Translating gives CSARSGQPTTTQYF.

V usage is TRBV4-3 and J usage is TRBJ2-1; D might be TRBD1 (5 bases). Per the germline V gene, CDR1 is LGHNA and CDR2 is YSLEER. The CDR3 totals 14 residues. Trimming took 8 bases from V and 2 from J, leaving 13 bases between them. Here the CDR3 reads CASAQGVAYNEQFF. CDR3 DNA sequence: TGCGCCAGCGCACAAGGGGTAGCCTACAATGAGCAGTTCTTC.

The rearrangement uses TRBV18 and TRBJ2-5, with TRBD2 as a possible D gene (5 bases). Trimming removed 4 bases from V and 1 base from J, with 10 bases in between. Germline values: CDR1 KGHSH, CDR2 LQKENI. CDR3 length: 14 residues. The CDR3 region is CASSQRASQETQYF. In DNA, the CDR3 is TGTGCCAGCTCACAGAGGGCCTCCCAAGAGACCCAGTACTTC.

The J gene is TRBJ2-5, the V gene TRBV14; D call uncertain. This CDR3 has 14 residues. Per germline, CDR1 SGHDN and CDR2 FVKESK. Trimming shortened V by 1 base and J by 4 bases, and 10 bases separated the two germline ends. CDR3 coding DNA: TGTGCCAGCAGCCAAGGGGATTATGTAGAGACCCAGTACTTC. Protein sequence: CASSQGDYVETQYF.

V and J are TRBV20-1 and TRBJ1-2; tentative D call: TRBD1 (5 bases). Per the germline V gene, CDR1 is DFQATT and CDR2 is SNEGSKA (reference sequence). V was trimmed by 6 bases and J by 4 bases, leaving 15 bases between them. The CDR3 runs 13 residues. The CDR3 coding sequence is TGCAGTGCCCGATATAGGGGAGCCTATGGCTACACCTTC. The encoded protein is CSARYRGAYGYTF.

This clonotype was counted a few times. The rearrangement links TRBV12-3 or TRBV12-4 to TRBJ2-3; D is unresolved. This CDR3 spans 14 amino acids. V was shortened by 4 bases and J by 12 bases, with 20 bases between the two germline ends. CDR3 loop: CASSWAPQTHLQYF. The CDR3 nucleotides are TGTGCCAGCAGTTGGGCCCCTCAAACCCACCTCCAGTATTTT.

The rearrangement links TRBV2 to TRBJ2-7; D is uncertain. Germline V CDR1 and CDR2: SNHLY, FYNNEI. The CDR3 loop spans 17 amino acids. The V end was cut by 6 bases, the J end by 2 bases, with 23 bases between. For the CDR3, the DNA is TGTGCCAGCAGCCTCTCGTTGGCAGGCACAGTAACCTACGAGCAGTACTTC. Translated, it gives CASSLSLAGTVTYEQYF. Supplemented by reference TRBV2 and TRBJ2-7, the full variable domain reads EPEVTQTPSHQVTQMGQEVILRCVPISNHLYFYWYRQILGQKVEFLVSFYNNEISEKSEIFDDQFSVERPDGSNFTLKIRSTKLEDSAMYFCASSLSLAGTVTYEQYFGPGTRLTVT.